These 15 T cell receptor beta chains came from one sample sequenced in a study of cytomegalovirus exposure and HLA in healthy donors. Vbeta (60) and Jbeta (13) primers were used in the PCR. Sequencing was performed with immunoSEQ multiplex PCR; in TCRdb, only in-frame clones are kept and a portion is missing. The table records around 200,000 clones, about 80% of them present only once. The specimen was PBMCs. The origin of the receptors is a woman aged 50 to 60 in good health and CMV-seropositive.

The chain joins TRBV7-2 to TRBJ2-3, with 7 bases fitting TRBD2. The CDR3 length is 17 residues. J gave up 11 bases and V 3 bases, and 20 bases lay outside the gene matches. Germline-derived CDR1 and CDR2 are SGHTA and FQGNSA. The DNA of the CDR3 is TGTGCCAGCAGCTTTCAGCCACCTGCGGGGGAGCCCCCGAGGCAGTATTTT. This gives the protein CASSFQPPAGEPPRQYF.

The chain employs TRBV5-6 and TRBJ1-5; D unresolved. The CDR3 is 16 amino acids. Per germline, CDR1 SGHDT and CDR2 YYEEEE. Trimming removed 1 base from V and 0 bases from J, with 11 bases in between. CDR3 loop: CASSLNGAISNQPQHF. Written as DNA, the CDR3 is TGTGCCAGCAGCTTGAACGGAGCCATTAGCAATCAGCCCCAGCATTTT.

The rearrangement uses TRBV19 and TRBJ2-7; TRBD1 matches at 10 bases. V gave up 5 bases and J gave up 2 bases; unmatched junction bases: 6. The CDR3 spans 15 residues. The germline CDR1 and CDR2 sequences are LNHDA and SQIVND (reference sequence). In DNA form, the CDR3 reads TGTGCCAGTAGTTCGACAGGGGGCCCCACCTACGAGCAGTACTTC. Encoded protein: CASSSTGGPTYEQYF.

The chain combines TRBV28 with TRBJ2-1; 9 positions match TRBD2. The CDR3 runs 15 residues. V lost 6 bases, J lost 2 bases, and 5 bases stayed unmatched. Looked up from germline, CDR1 is MDHEN and CDR2 is SYDVKM. CDR3 sequence (DNA): TGTGCCAGCAGGGGAGCGGGGGGACCCTACAATGAGCAGTTCTTC. Protein product: CASRGAGGPYNEQFF.

The chain has TRBV7-9 and TRBJ1-1; tentative D call: TRBD1 (6 bases). The CDR3 sequence is 15 residues long. Looked up from germline, CDR1 is SEHNR and CDR2 is FQNEAQ (reference sequence). Trimming removed 1 base from V and 9 bases from J, with 18 bases in between. The CDR3 bases are TGTGCCAGCAGCTTAGTGGGGGCTAGGGACACAAAAGCTTTCTTT. It codes for CASSLVGARDTKAFF.

This clone was recorded a few times. The chain couples TRBV4-1 to TRBJ1-4; D not certain. The germline V and J ends were trimmed by 0 bases and 4 bases, with 6 bases remaining between them. Germline CDR1 is MGHRA and CDR2 is YSYEKL. The CDR3 sequence is 14 residues long. The CDR3 DNA reads TGCGCCAGCAGCCAAGACAGTCATAATGAAAAACTGTTTTTT. It specifies CASSQDSHNEKLFF.

This clone was picked up one time. This chain links TRBV6-6 with TRBJ1-5; tentative D call: TRBD1 (5 bases). Germline CDR1 is MNHNY and CDR2 is SVGAGI (reference sequence). V lost 4 bases and J 4 bases, leaving 14 bases between the germline ends. The CDR3 loop spans 15 amino acids. Here the CDR3 DNA reads TGTGCCAGCAGTTTTCGGGGGATTGGGAATCAGCCCCAGCATTTT. This encodes CASSFRGIGNQPQHF.

The chain links TRBV18 to TRBJ2-6, with D perhaps matching TRBD1 (5 bases). Trimming removed 1 base at V and 2 bases at J, with 6 bases between. Per the germline V gene, CDR1 is KGHSH and CDR2 is LQKENI. The CDR3 contains 15 residues. The DNA of the CDR3 is TGTGCCAGCTCACCACTAGGGGCTGGGGCCAACGTCCTGACTTTC. It encodes CASSPLGAGANVLTF.

Of note for this clone: Mismatch with germline at one junction end may stem from a read error. This same CDR3 is encoded by further DNA sequences in the sample. J is TRBJ1-2 and V is TRBV2; D may be TRBD1 (6 bases). Germline lookup yields CDR1 SNHLY and CDR2 FYNNEI. The CDR3 is 14 amino acids. This CDR3 is CASSEGGRGKGYTF. DNA for the CDR3: TGCGCCAGCAGTGAAGGGGGAAGGGGAAAAGGCTACACCTTC.

The chain recombines TRBV19 with TRBJ2-7; perhaps TRBD1 as D (5 bases). The V end was cut by 4 bases, the J end by 6 bases, with 10 bases between. CDR3 length: 12 amino acids. Looked up from germline, CDR1 is LNHDA and CDR2 is SQIVND (reference sequence). The CDR3 DNA is TGTGCCAGTAGTACACGAAGGGGCGAGCAGTACTTC. Protein sequence: CASSTRRGEQYF.

The chain carries TRBV28 and TRBJ1-5; 9 bases agree with TRBD1. From germline, CDR1 is MDHEN and CDR2 SYDVKM. This CDR3 contains 16 residues. With V trimmed by 5 bases and J by 0 bases, 5 bases remained unmatched. The CDR3 bases are TGTGCCAGCAGTGCCCGGACAGGGGATAGCAATCAGCCCCAGCATTTT. Translation: CASSARTGDSNQPQHF.

J is TRBJ1-5 and V is TRBV7-6; weak D call: TRBD1 (5 bases). Per germline, CDR1 SGHVS and CDR2 FNYEAQ. Trimming took off 2 bases at V and 4 bases at J, with 6 bases between the two ends. This CDR3 comprises 13 residues. The CDR3 sequence: CASSLRGNQPQHF. In nucleotides, the CDR3 is TGTGCCAGCAGCTTAAGGGGAAATCAGCCCCAGCATTTT.

This chain links TRBV6-6 with TRBJ2-4, with 7 bases identical to TRBD1. This CDR3 is 16 amino acids long. In germline, CDR1 is MNHNY, CDR2 SVGAGI (reference sequence). J lost 1 base, V lost 6 bases, and 9 bases had no gene match. The DNA of the CDR3 is TGTGCCAGCAGGACCCAGGGGGAAGGGGCCAAAAACATTCAGTACTTC. Amino acid sequence: CASRTQGEGAKNIQYF.

The rearrangement joins TRBV27 to TRBJ2-3; 8 bases match TRBD1. The trim removed 6 bases at V and 1 base at J, leaving 0 bases unmatched. This CDR3 is 13 amino acids long. CDR1 is MNHEY, CDR2 SMNVEV, per germline (reference sequence). CDR3 sequence (DNA): TGTGCCAGCAGACAGGGGGGCACAGATACGCAGTATTTT. As protein: CASRQGGTDTQYF.

The rearrangement uses TRBV7-6 and TRBJ1-2; 11 bases are a match to TRBD1. Trimming at V came to 3 bases and at J to 10 bases, leaving 7 bases not matched to a gene. The CDR3 length is 14 residues. Germline V gene lookup returns CDR1 SGHVS and CDR2 FNYEAQ. The CDR3 here is CASSLVGTGGYYTF. CDR3 DNA: TGTGCCAGCAGCTTGGTCGGGACAGGGGGTTACTACACCTTC.